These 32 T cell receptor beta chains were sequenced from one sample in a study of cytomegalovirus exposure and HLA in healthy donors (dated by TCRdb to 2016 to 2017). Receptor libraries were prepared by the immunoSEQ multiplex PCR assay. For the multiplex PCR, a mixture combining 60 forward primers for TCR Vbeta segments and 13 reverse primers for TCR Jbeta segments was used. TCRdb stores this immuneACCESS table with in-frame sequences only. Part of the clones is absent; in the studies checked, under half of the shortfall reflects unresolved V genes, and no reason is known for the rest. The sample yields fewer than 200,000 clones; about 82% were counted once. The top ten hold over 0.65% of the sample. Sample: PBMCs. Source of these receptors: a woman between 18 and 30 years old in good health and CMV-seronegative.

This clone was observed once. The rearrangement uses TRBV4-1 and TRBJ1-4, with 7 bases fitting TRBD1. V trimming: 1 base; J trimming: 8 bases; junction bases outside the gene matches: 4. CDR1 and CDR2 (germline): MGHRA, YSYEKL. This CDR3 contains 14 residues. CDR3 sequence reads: CASSQGQGIEKLFF. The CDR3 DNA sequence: TGCGCCAGCAGCCAAGGACAGGGTATCGAAAAACTGTTTTTT.

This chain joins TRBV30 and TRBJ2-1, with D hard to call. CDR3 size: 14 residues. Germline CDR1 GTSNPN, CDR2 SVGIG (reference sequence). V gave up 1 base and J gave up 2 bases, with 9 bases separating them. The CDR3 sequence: CAWSDLSAYNEQFF. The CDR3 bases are TGTGCCTGGAGTGATCTATCGGCCTACAATGAGCAGTTCTTC.

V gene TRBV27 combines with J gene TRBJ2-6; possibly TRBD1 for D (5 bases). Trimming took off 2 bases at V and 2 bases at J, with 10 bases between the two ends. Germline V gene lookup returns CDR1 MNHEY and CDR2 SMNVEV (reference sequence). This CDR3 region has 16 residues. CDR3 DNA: TGTGCCAGCAGTTTAGCATTCAGGGCTGGGGCCAACGTCCTGACTTTC. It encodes CASSLAFRAGANVLTF.

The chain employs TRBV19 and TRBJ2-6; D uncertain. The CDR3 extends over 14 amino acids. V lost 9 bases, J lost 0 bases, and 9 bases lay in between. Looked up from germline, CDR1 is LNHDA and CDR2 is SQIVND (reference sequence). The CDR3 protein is CASLSPSGANVLTF. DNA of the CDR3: TGTGCCAGCCTGAGTCCCTCTGGGGCCAACGTCCTGACTTTC.

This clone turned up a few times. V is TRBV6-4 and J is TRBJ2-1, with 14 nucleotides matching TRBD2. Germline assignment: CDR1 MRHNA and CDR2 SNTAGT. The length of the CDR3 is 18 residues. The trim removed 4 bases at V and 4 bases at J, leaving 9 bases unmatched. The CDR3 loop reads CASSGEGLAGADYNEQFF. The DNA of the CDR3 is TGTGCCAGCAGTGGCGAGGGACTAGCGGGAGCGGATTACAATGAGCAGTTCTTC.

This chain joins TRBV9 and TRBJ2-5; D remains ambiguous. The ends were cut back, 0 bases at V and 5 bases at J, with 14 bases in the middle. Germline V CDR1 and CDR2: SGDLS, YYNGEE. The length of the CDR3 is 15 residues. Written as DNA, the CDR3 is TGTGCCAGCAGCGTAGTACCTACCCCCCCCGAGACCCAGTACTTC. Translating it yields CASSVVPTPPETQYF.

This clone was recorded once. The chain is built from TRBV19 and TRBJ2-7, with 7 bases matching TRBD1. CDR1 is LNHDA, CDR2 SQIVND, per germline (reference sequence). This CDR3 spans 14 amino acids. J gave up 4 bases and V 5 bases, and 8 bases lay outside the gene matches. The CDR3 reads CASSPAGDSYEQYF. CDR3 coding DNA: TGTGCCAGTAGTCCCGCTGGGGACAGTTACGAGCAGTACTTC.

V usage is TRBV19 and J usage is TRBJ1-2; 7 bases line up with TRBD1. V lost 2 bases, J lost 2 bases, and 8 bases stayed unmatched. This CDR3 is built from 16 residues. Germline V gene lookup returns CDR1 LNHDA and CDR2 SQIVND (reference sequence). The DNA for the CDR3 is TGTGCCAGTAGTATAATCGTGTTGGGACAGAACTATGGCTACACCTTC. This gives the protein CASSIIVLGQNYGYTF.

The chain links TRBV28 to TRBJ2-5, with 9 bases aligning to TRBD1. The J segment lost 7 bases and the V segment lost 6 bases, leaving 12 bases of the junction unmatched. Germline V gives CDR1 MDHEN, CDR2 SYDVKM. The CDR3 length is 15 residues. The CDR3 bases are TGTGCCAGCAGCCCCGGGACAGGGTCCGTAACGACCCAGTACTTC. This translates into CASSPGTGSVTTQYF.

CDR3 sequence reads: CASSLARGRNSEQFF. DNA of the CDR3: TGTGCCAGCAGCTTAGCCAGGGGGCGAAATAGTGAGCAGTTCTTC. The rearrangement uses TRBV7-8 and TRBJ2-1, with TRBD1 matching 8 bases. The V segment lost 0 bases and the J segment 9 bases; nucleotides outside the gene matches: 7. Per the germline V gene, CDR1 is SGHVS and CDR2 is FQNEAQ. This CDR3 contains 15 residues.

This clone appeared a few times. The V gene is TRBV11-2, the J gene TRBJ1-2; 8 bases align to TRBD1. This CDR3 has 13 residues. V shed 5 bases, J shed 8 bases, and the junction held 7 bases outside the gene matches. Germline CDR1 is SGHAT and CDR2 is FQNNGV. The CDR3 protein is CASSVTGAGGYTF. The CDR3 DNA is TGTGCCAGCAGCGTGACAGGGGCTGGCGGCTACACCTTC.

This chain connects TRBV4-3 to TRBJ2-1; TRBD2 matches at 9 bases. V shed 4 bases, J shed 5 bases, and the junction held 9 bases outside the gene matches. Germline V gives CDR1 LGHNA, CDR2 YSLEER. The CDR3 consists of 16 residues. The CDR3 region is CASSRTATSGNNEQFF. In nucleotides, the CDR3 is TGCGCCAGCAGCCGAACAGCGACTAGCGGCAACAATGAGCAGTTCTTC.

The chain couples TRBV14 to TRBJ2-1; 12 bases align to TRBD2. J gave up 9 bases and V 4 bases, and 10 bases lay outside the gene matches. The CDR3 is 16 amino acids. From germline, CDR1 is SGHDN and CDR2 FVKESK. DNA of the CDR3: TGTGCCAGCAGCCGAATTACGACTAGCGGGAGTGCTGAGCAGTTCTTC. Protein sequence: CASSRITTSGSAEQFF.

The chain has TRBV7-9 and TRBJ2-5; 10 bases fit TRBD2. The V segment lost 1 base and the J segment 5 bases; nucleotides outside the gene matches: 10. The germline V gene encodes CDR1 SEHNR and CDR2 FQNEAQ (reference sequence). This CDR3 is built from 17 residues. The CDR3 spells CASSLDLSGRSPETQYF. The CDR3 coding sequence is TGTGCCAGCAGCTTAGATCTTAGCGGGAGGAGCCCGGAGACCCAGTACTTC.

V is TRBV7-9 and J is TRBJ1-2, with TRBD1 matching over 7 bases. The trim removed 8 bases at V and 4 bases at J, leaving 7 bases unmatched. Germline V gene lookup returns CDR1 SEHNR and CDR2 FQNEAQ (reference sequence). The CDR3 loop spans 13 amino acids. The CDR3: CASGHRGIYGYTF. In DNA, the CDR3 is TGTGCCAGCGGCCACAGGGGAATCTATGGCTACACCTTC.

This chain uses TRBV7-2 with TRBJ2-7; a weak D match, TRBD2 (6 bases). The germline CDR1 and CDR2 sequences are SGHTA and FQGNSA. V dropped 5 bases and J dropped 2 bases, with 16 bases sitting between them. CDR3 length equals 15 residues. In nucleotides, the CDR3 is TGTGCCAGCAGCAAGTGGGGCGGGACGACCTACGAGCAGTACTTC. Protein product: CASSKWGGTTYEQYF.

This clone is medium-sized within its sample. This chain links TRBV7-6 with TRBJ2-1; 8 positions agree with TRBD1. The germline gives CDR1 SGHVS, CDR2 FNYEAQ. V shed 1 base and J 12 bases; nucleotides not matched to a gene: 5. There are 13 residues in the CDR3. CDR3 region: CASSLEQGAPQFF. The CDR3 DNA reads TGTGCCAGCAGCTTAGAGCAGGGGGCGCCGCAGTTCTTC.

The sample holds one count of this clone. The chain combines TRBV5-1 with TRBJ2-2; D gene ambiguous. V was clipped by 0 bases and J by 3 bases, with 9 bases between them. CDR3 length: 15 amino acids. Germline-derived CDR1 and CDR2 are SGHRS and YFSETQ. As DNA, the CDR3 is TGCGCCAGCAGCTTGGTCCCAACTTACACCGGGGAGCTGTTTTTT. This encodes CASSLVPTYTGELFF.

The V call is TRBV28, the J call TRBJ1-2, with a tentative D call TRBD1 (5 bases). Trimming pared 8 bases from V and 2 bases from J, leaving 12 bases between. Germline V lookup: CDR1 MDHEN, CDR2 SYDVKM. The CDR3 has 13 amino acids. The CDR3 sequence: CASWGDSNYGYTF. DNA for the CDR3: TGTGCCAGCTGGGGGGATTCAAACTATGGCTACACCTTC.

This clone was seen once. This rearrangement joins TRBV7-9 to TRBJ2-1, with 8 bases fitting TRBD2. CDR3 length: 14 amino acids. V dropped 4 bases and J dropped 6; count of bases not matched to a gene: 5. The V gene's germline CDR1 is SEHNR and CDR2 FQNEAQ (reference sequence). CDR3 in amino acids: CASSYLTSVNEQFF. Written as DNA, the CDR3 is TGTGCCAGCAGCTATTTGACTAGCGTCAATGAGCAGTTCTTC.

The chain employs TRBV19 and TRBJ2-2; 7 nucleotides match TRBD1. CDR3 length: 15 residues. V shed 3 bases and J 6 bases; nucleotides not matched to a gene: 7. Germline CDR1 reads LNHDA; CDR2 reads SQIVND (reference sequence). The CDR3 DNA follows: TGTGCCAGTAGTATCCGACAGGGATTGCCCGGGGAGCTGTTTTTT. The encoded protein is CASSIRQGLPGELFF.

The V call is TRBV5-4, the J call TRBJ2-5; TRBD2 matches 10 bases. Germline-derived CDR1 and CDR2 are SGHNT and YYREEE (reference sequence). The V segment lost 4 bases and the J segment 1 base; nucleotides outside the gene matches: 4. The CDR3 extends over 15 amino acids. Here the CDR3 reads CASSTRTSGQETQYF. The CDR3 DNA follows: TGTGCCAGCAGCACCAGGACTAGCGGCCAAGAGACCCAGTACTTC.

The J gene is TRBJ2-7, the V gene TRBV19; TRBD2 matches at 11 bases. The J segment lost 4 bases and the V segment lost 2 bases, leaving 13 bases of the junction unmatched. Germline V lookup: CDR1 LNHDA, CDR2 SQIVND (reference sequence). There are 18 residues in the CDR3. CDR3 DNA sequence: TGTGCCAGTAGTATATCCTCGTTGACTAGCGGGGCGCTATACGAGCAGTACTTC. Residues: CASSISSLTSGALYEQYF.

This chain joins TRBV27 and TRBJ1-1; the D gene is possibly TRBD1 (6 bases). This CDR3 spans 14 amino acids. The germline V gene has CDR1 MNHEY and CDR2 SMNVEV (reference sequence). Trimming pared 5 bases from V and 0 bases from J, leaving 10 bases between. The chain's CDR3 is CASSVGQLNTEAFF. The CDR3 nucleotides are TGTGCCAGCAGTGTCGGACAGCTGAACACTGAAGCTTTCTTT.

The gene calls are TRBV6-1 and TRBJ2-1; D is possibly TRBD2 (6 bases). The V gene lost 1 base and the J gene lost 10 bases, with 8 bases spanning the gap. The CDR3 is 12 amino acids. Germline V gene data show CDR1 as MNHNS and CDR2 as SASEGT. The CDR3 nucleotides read TGTGCCAGCAGTGAAGTGGCGGGAGAGCAGTTCTTC. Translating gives CASSEVAGEQFF.

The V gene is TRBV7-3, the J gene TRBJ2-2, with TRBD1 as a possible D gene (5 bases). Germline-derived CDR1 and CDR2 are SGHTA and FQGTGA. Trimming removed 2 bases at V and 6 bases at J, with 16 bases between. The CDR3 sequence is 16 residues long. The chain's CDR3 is CASSLQSQGTAGELFF. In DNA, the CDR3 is TGTGCCAGCAGCTTACAGTCGCAGGGTACGGCCGGGGAGCTGTTTTTT.

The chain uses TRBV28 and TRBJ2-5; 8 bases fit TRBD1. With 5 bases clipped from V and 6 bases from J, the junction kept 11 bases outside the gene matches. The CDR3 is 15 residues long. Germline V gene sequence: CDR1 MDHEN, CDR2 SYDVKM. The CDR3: CASSPRDRPAKTQYF. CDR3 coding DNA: TGTGCCAGCAGTCCCCGGGACAGGCCGGCGAAGACCCAGTACTTC.

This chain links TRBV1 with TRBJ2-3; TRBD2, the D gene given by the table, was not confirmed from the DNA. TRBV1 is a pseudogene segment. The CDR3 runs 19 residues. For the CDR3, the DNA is TGCACCAGCAGCCAAGGGACCCTAGCGGGAGCCCCCAGCACAGATACGCAGTATTTT. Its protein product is CTSSQGTLAGAPSTDTQYF.

The CDR3 loop is CASSLSGTGVHYGYTF. CDR3 coding DNA: TGTGCCAGCAGTTTATCTGGGACAGGGGTGCACTATGGCTACACCTTC. The rearrangement uses TRBV28 and TRBJ1-2, with TRBD1 identical over 10 bases. The CDR3 length is 16 residues. J lost 3 bases, V lost 1 base, and 5 bases had no gene match. The germline CDR1 and CDR2 sequences are MDHEN and SYDVKM.

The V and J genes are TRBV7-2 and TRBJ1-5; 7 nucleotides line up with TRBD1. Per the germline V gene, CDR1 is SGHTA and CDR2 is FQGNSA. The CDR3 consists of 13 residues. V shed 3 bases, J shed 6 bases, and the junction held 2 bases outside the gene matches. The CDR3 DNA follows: TGTGCCAGCAGCTTGGACAGGTCTCAGCCCCAGCATTTT. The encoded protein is CASSLDRSQPQHF.

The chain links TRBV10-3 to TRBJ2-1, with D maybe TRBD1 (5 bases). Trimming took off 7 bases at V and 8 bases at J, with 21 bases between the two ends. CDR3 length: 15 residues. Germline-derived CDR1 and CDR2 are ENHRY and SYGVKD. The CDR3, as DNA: TGTGCCATCAAAAGAGACCAAGGAGACAGTGATGAGCAGTTCTTC. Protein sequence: CAIKRDQGDSDEQFF.

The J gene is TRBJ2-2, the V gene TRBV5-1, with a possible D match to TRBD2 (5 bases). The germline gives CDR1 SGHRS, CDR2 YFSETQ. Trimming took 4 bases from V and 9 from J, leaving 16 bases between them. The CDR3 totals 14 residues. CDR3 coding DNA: TGCGCCAGCAGCCCTGGAGGCCGATCCAGGGAGCTGTTTTTT. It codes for CASSPGGRSRELFF.